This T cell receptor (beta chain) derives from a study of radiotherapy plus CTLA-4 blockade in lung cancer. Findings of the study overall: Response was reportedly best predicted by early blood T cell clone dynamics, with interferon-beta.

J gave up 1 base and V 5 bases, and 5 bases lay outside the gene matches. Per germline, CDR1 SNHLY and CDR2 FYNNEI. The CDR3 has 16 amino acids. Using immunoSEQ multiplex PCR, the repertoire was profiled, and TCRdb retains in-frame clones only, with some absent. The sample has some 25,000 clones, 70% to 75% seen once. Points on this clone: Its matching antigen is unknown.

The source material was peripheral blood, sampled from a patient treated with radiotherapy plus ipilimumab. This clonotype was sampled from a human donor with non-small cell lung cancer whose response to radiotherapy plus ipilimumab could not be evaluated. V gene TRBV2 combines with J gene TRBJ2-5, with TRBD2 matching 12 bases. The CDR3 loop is CASSQTSGSPQETQYF. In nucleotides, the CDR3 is TGTGCCAGCAGTCAGACTAGCGGGAGCCCCCAAGAGACCCAGTACTTC.